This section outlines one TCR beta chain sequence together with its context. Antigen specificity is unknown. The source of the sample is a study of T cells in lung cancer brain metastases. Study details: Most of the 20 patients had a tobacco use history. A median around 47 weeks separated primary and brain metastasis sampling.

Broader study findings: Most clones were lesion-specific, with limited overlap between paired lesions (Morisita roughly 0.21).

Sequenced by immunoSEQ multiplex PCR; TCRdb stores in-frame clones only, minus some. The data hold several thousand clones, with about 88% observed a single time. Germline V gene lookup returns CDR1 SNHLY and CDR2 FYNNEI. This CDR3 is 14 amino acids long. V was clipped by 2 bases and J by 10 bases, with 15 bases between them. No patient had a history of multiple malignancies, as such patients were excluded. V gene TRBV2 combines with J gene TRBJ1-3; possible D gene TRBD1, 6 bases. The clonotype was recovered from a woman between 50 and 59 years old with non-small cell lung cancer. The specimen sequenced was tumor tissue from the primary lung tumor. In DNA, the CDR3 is TGTGCCAGCAGTGAACAGGGGCCCTCGCCAACCATATATTTT. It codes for CASSEQGPSPTIYF.